A selection of T cell receptor beta chains follows, all from one sample in a study of blood T cell repertoires in COVID-19. Sequenced by immunoSEQ multiplex PCR; TCRdb stores in-frame clones only, minus some. This table holds 40,000 to 50,000 clones, about 86% found once. Sequencing input: peripheral blood. The receptors stem from a woman aged 80 or over with acute or convalescent COVID-19. Each CDR3 is given with its conserved first and last residue. A D gene is named only where the DNA matches it firmly. Clone size is given for some rows only: seen once, a few or many times, or a class if the clone is expanded.

d_gene	v_gene	j_gene	abundance	CDR3nt	CDR3aa
.	TRBV7-9	TRBJ2-1	.	TGTGCCAGCAGCTTAGAGCAGGCTGGGTACAATGAGCAGTTCTTC	CASSLEQAGYNEQFF
.	TRBV2	TRBJ1-2	few	TGTGCCAGCATCCCTACTCTCGGGGGAAACTATGGCTACACCTTC	CASIPTLGGNYGYTF
.	TRBV19	TRBJ1-5	.	TGTGCCAGTAGTATAGATCTATTCCAGGGCCCGAGCAATCAGCCCCAGCATTTT	CASSIDLFQGPSNQPQHF
TRBD1	TRBV9	TRBJ1-1	.	TGTGCCAGCAGCCCATTCGGACAGGGGAACACTGAAGCTTTCTTT	CASSPFGQGNTEAFF
.	TRBV13	TRBJ1-2	.	TGTGCCAGCAGCTTAAAATCTAGGGGGGGCTACACCTTC	CASSLKSRGGYTF
TRBD2	TRBV19	TRBJ2-4	few	TGTGCCAGTAGTATACGGCGGGGGGGTGAAAACATTCAGTACTTC	CASSIRRGGENIQYF
.	TRBV3-1/TRBV3-2	TRBJ1-5	.	TGTGCCAGCAGCCGTGCAGTTAATCAGCCCCAGCATTTT	CASSRAVNQPQHF
TRBD2	TRBV2	TRBJ2-3	medium-sized	TGTGCCAGCACCTTCCACTTTAGCGGGGGGGCCGGCACAGATACGCAGTATTTT	CASTFHFSGGAGTDTQYF
.	TRBV30	TRBJ2-7	once	TGTGCCTGGAGGGGTTCAGGGCCCGAGCAGTACTTC	CAWRGSGPEQYF
.	TRBV7-9	TRBJ1-2	.	TGTGCCAGCAGCTTGGACAGCTATGGCTACACCTTC	CASSLDSYGYTF
.	TRBV15	TRBJ2-1	once	TGTGCCACCAGCAGATTAACCGGCGGCTACCGCAATGAGCAGTTCTTC	CATSRLTGGYRNEQFF
.	TRBV19	TRBJ1-1	.	TGTGCCAGTAGTCCACAGATGGGGGCAGCTACTGAAGCTTTCTTT	CASSPQMGAATEAFF
TRBD1	TRBV3-1/TRBV3-2	TRBJ1-3	.	TGTGCCAGCAGCCAAGCGGCAGGGGGCATTGGGAACACCATATATTTT	CASSQAAGGIGNTIYF
TRBD2	TRBV15	TRBJ2-2	.	TGTGCCACCAGCGCAGAAGCGGGGGATGGAACCGGGGAGCTGTTTTTT	CATSAEAGDGTGELFF
TRBD1	TRBV2	TRBJ1-5	.	TGTGCCAGCGGCCGACCAGCGACAGGGCCAGCCAACAATCAGCCCCAGCATTTT	CASGRPATGPANNQPQHF
TRBD1	TRBV28	TRBJ1-6	.	TGTGCCAGCAGTTTACCGGGACAGAGGGTTAAGTCCCTCCACTTT	CASSLPGQRVKSLHF
TRBD1	TRBV16	TRBJ1-5	few	TGTGCCAGCAGCCAATCGGCAGGGGGGCAGCCCCAGCATTTT	CASSQSAGGQPQHF